The 15 T cell receptor beta chains given below trace back to one sample, sequenced in a study of blood T cell repertoires in COVID-19. TCRdb's copy holds only in-frame clones and misses some; the assay was immunoSEQ multiplex PCR. The sample lists fewer than 200,000 clones; more than 65% were seen once. The sample taken for sequencing was PBMCs or T cells enriched from blood (not recorded which). Every receptor here comes from a man in his fifties who had recovered from COVID-19.

This sequence joins TRBV5-1 and TRBJ1-1, with D tentatively TRBD1 (6 bases). With 2 bases removed from V and 4 bases from J, the gap between germline ends came to 9 bases. The CDR3 loop spans 13 amino acids. In germline, CDR1 is SGHRS, CDR2 YFSETQ. The CDR3 coding sequence is TGCGCCAGCAGCTTACAGGACAGCACTGAAGCTTTCTTT. It yields the protein CASSLQDSTEAFF. Combining the CDR3 with reference TRBV5-1 and TRBJ1-1 gives the whole variable domain KAGVTQTPRYLIKTRGQQVTLSCSPISGHRSVSWYQQTPGQGLQFLFEYFSETQRNKGNFPGRFSGRQFSNSRSEMNVSTLELGDSALYLCASSLQDSTEAFFGQGTRLTVV.

In DNA form, the CDR3 reads TGCGCCAGCAGCTTGGGGGCAGGGTCCAGCTATGGCTACACCTTC. It is translated as CASSLGAGSSYGYTF. The chain recombines TRBV5-1 with TRBJ1-2; maybe TRBD1 (5 bases). The germline V gene encodes CDR1 SGHRS and CDR2 YFSETQ. The CDR3 totals 15 residues. V gave up 0 bases and J gave up 4 bases, with 13 bases separating them.

V usage is TRBV18 and J usage is TRBJ2-7; 7 bases map to TRBD1. Trimming at V came to 3 bases and at J to 3 bases, leaving 5 bases not matched to a gene. Germline V gene lookup returns CDR1 KGHSH and CDR2 LQKENI. The CDR3 is 14 amino acids. CDR3 nucleotide sequence: TGTGCCAGCTCACCCCGGGACAGAAACTACGAGCAGTACTTC. It encodes CASSPRDRNYEQYF. The entire variable domain, with the rest obtained from reference TRBV18 and TRBJ2-7, is as follows: NAGVMQNPRHLVRRRGQEARLRCSPMKGHSHVYWYRQLPEEGLKFMVYLQKENIIDESGMPKERFSAEFPKEGPSILRIQQVVRGDSAAYFCASSPRDRNYEQYFGPGTRLTVT.

J is TRBJ1-5 and V is TRBV3-1 (or the pseudogene TRBV3-2); no definite D call. Trimming took off 0 bases at V and 3 bases at J, with 3 bases between the two ends. Germline lookup yields CDR1 LGHDT and CDR2 YNNKEL (reference sequence). The CDR3 is made up of 13 amino acids. The CDR3 coding sequence is TGTGCCAGCAGCCAAGATCTCAATCAGCCCCAGCATTTT. Residues: CASSQDLNQPQHF.

The chain couples TRBV7-3 to TRBJ2-2; the match to TRBD2 covers 9 bases. Germline-derived CDR1 and CDR2 are SGHTA and FQGTGA. This CDR3 comprises 15 residues. Trimming at V came to 5 bases and at J to 4 bases, leaving 5 bases not matched to a gene. The CDR3 protein is CASSRASGVTGELFF. CDR3 DNA sequence: TGTGCCAGCAGCCGGGCTAGCGGGGTCACCGGGGAGCTGTTTTTT.

This rearrangement joins TRBV30 to TRBJ2-3, with D possibly TRBD1 on 6 matching bases. Per germline, CDR1 GTSNPN and CDR2 SVGIG (reference sequence). V gave up 3 bases and J gave up 4 bases, with 11 bases separating them. The CDR3 has 13 residues. CDR3 sequence reads: CAWRDSPADTQYF. The DNA for the CDR3 is TGTGCCTGGAGGGACAGCCCCGCAGATACGCAGTATTTT.

The V and J genes are TRBV29-1 and TRBJ1-5; D not certain. The length of the CDR3 is 13 residues. V was trimmed by 4 bases and J by 2 bases, leaving 9 bases between them. Germline V gene sequence: CDR1 SQVTM, CDR2 ANQGSEA. CDR3 bases: TGCAGCGTTGTATTCTTCGGCAATCAGCCCCAGCATTTT. Protein: CSVVFFGNQPQHF.

As for this clone: Other DNA sequences in this sample translate to the same CDR3. CDR3 coding DNA: TGTGCCACCAGAGGACAGGGGAACACTGAAGCTTTCTTT. Translation gives CATRGQGNTEAFF. V usage is TRBV24-1 and J usage is TRBJ1-1; 8 bases map to TRBD1. The CDR3 contains 13 residues. From germline, CDR1 is KGHDR and CDR2 SFDVKD. Losses at the gene ends were 7 bases for V and 1 base for J; bases not matched to a gene: 1.

The chain links TRBV10-1 to TRBJ1-1, with D perhaps matching TRBD1 (6 bases). The V and J ends lost 5 bases and 5 bases respectively, with 9 bases between them. CDR3 size: 12 residues. Germline V gene data show CDR1 as WNHNN and CDR2 as SYGVQD (reference sequence). The CDR3: CASSNRDTEAFF. For the CDR3, the DNA is TGCGCCAGCAGTAACAGGGATACTGAAGCTTTCTTT.

The chain carries TRBV9 and TRBJ1-4; D is uncertain. Trimming removed 6 bases from V and 8 bases from J, with 14 bases in between. CDR1 SGDLS and CDR2 YYNGEE come from the germline V gene. CDR3 length: 13 residues. The CDR3 DNA follows: TGTGCCAGCAACCGGGATATGGCGGAAAAACTGTTTTTT. Its protein is CASNRDMAEKLFF.

This chain connects TRBV12-5 to TRBJ1-1, with D maybe TRBD1 (6 bases). The V end was cut by 2 bases, the J end by 5 bases, with 15 bases between. CDR1 is LGHNT and CDR2 is FRNRAP in the germline V gene. The CDR3 totals 15 residues. CDR3 DNA sequence: TGTGCTAGTGGTTTGACCAGGGGTAAAGGGACTGAAGCTTTCTTT. Encoded protein: CASGLTRGKGTEAFF.

The chain uses TRBV2 and TRBJ1-4; 7 nucleotides align to TRBD1. From germline, CDR1 is SNHLY and CDR2 FYNNEI. The CDR3 contains 14 residues. Trimming removed 2 bases from V and 8 bases from J; junction bases left unmatched: 5. Here the CDR3 DNA reads TGTGCCAGCAGTGAAACAGGGGTCGGGGAAAAACTGTTTTTT. This codes for CASSETGVGEKLFF. The full variable domain, rest sourced from reference TRBV2 and TRBJ1-4, is EPEVTQTPSHQVTQMGQEVILRCVPISNHLYFYWYRQILGQKVEFLVSFYNNEISEKSEIFDDQFSVERPDGSNFTLKIRSTKLEDSAMYFCASSETGVGEKLFFGSGTQLSVL.

A single count supports this clone. V is TRBV12-3 or TRBV12-4 and J is TRBJ1-2, with D hard to call. The CDR3 extends over 13 amino acids. The V end was cut by 2 bases, the J end by 5 bases, with 9 bases between. CDR3 nucleotide sequence: TGTGCCAGCAGTTTAAAGGAGAGATATGGCTACACCTTC. This sequence encodes CASSLKERYGYTF.

This clone was recorded once. This chain uses TRBV6-5 with TRBJ2-1, with D perhaps TRBD2 (6 bases). V was shortened by 5 bases and J by 6 bases, with 14 bases between the two germline ends. CDR3 size: 14 residues. Germline CDR1 and CDR2: MNHEY and SVGAGI. DNA of the CDR3: TGTGCCAGCAGTCCGGGACTCCAATTCAATGAGCAGTTCTTC. This sequence encodes CASSPGLQFNEQFF.

The gene calls are TRBV6-5 and TRBJ1-5; D ambiguous. Germline lookup yields CDR1 MNHEY and CDR2 SVGAGI. CDR3 length: 13 residues. V lost 5 bases to trimming and J lost 4 bases, with 9 bases between them. DNA of the CDR3: TGTGCCAGCAGTCGAGGAGTAAATCAGCCCCAGCATTTT. This codes for CASSRGVNQPQHF.